This T cell receptor (beta chain) was found in a study of T-cell memory formation after mild COVID-19. Broader study findings: There were some responding clones in pre-infection memory, which suggested that cross-reactive memory had joined.

One entry per CDR3 protein results from TCRdb running MiXCR on the 5' RACE reads. The profile covers 250,000 to 300,000 distinct CDR3 sequences, with around 15% appearing a single time and more than 20% taken by the ten largest. CDR3 length: 16 residues. V gave up 5 bases and J gave up 4 bases, with 15 bases separating them. Germline CDR1 SGHTA, CDR2 FQGNSA. This clonotype has just a few counts. Its cognate antigen is unknown. The sequenced material came from PBMCs or a T cell subset sorted from them (not recorded which). The receptor's source is a young man who had mild COVID-19 (a few samples of this study predate the infection). Cell type and time point are not known. The gene calls are TRBV7-2 and TRBJ2-6, with D unresolved. In nucleotides, the CDR3 is TGTGCCAGCAGCCCTGACGGATCAGCAGGGGCCAACGTCCTGACTTTC. Translating gives CASSPDGSAGANVLTF.